This passage covers 8 T cell receptor beta chains from one sample sequenced in a study of T-cell memory formation after mild COVID-19. MiXCR, run by TCRdb on the 5' RACE reads, gives a single entry per CDR3 protein. The sample lists tens of thousands of distinct CDR3 sequences, roughly 7.5% occurring once. Sequenced material: PBMCs or a T cell subset sorted from them (not recorded which). These receptors were taken from a man between 18 and 29 years old who had mild COVID-19 (a few samples of this study predate the infection). Cell type and time point are not known.

This clonotype was recorded at least ten times. This chain links TRBV20-1 with TRBJ2-7, with 9 bases lining up with TRBD1. This CDR3 has 16 residues. The V gene end was trimmed by 7 bases and the J gene end by 3 bases; junction bases not matched to a gene: 16. Germline V gene sequence: CDR1 DFQATT, CDR2 SNEGSKA (reference sequence). The CDR3: CSVSNSPGQGDYEQYV. CDR3 DNA: TGCAGTGTCTCGAACTCTCCGGGACAGGGAGACTACGAGCAGTACGTC.

This clonotype was seen many times. V gene TRBV12-3 or TRBV12-4 combines with J gene TRBJ2-3; D not resolved. With 6 bases removed from V and 0 bases from J, the gap between germline ends came to 13 bases. This CDR3 contains 15 residues. The CDR3 DNA reads TGTGCCAGCAGCCATGAAATCTCGAGCACAGATACGCAGTATTTT. Protein product: CASSHEISSTDTQYF.

This clonotype was picked up many times. This chain connects TRBV28 to TRBJ2-1; 9 bases fit TRBD1. Losses at the gene ends were 2 bases for V and 8 bases for J; bases not matched to a gene: 7. This CDR3 has 15 residues. Germline lookup yields CDR1 MDHEN and CDR2 SYDVKM. The DNA for the CDR3 is TGTGCCAGCAGTTTAGGACAGGGGCGGTGGGATGAGCAGTTCTTC. It encodes CASSLGQGRWDEQFF.

This clonotype was seen ten or more times. This chain connects TRBV12-3 or TRBV12-4 to TRBJ1-2, with D possibly TRBD1 on 5 matching bases. The CDR3 is 11 amino acids. The ends were cut back, 3 bases at V and 8 bases at J, with 7 bases in the middle. The CDR3 here is CASSFGGGYTF. Written as DNA, the CDR3 is TGTGCCAGCAGTTTTGGGGGAGGCTACACCTTC.

The table lists this clonotype with a few counts. The chain couples TRBV7-3 to TRBJ2-5; 14 nucleotides match TRBD2. Germline-derived CDR1 and CDR2 are SGHTA and FQGTGA. This CDR3 is 17 amino acids long. Trimming at V came to 5 bases and at J to 4 bases, leaving 9 bases not matched to a gene. For the CDR3, the DNA is TGTGCCAGCAGCCCGCGCCGACTAGCGGGGGGGACAGAGACCCAGTACTTC. Its translation: CASSPRRLAGGTETQYF. The whole variable domain, filled in from reference TRBV7-3 and TRBJ2-5, reads GAGVSQTPSNKVTEKGKYVELRCDPISGHTALYWYRQSLGQGPEFLIYFQGTGAADDSGLPNDRFFAVRPEGSVSTLKIQRTERGDSAVYLCASSPRRLAGGTETQYFGPGTRLLVL.

As regards this clonotype: One base away lies a much larger clone, so this may be a sequencing read error. The chain couples TRBV5-1 to TRBJ2-1; D is possibly TRBD1 (7 bases). The germline CDR1 and CDR2 sequences are SGHRS and YFSETQ. The CDR3 consists of 14 residues. The chain's CDR3 is CASGLEGAPDEQFF. The CDR3 DNA follows: TGCGCCAGCGGCTTGGAGGGGGCCCCCGATGAGCAGTTCTTC. Filled out from reference TRBV5-1 and TRBJ2-1, the complete variable domain reads KAGVTQTPRYLIKTRGQQVTLSCSPISGHRSVSWYQQTPGQGLQFLFEYFSETQRNKGNFPGRFSGRQFSNSRSEMNVSTLELGDSALYLCASGLEGAPDEQFFGPGTRLTVL.

Ten or more counts support this clonotype. J is TRBJ2-5 and V is TRBV5-4; 9 bases line up with TRBD2. V trimming: 2 bases; J trimming: 2 bases; junction bases outside the gene matches: 4. The CDR3 is made up of 15 amino acids. Germline CDR1 is SGHNT and CDR2 is YYREEE (reference sequence). The CDR3 loop reads CASSLPSGIQETQYF. The CDR3 DNA is TGTGCCAGCAGCTTACCTAGCGGGATTCAAGAGACCCAGTACTTC.

This clonotype was observed at least ten times. This chain uses TRBV5-1 with TRBJ2-5, with D hard to call. Germline lookup yields CDR1 SGHRS and CDR2 YFSETQ. With 3 bases removed from V and 5 bases from J, the gap between germline ends came to 11 bases. The CDR3 runs to 13 residues. The CDR3 loop is CASSWMGEETQYF. The CDR3 region has the DNA TGCGCCAGCAGCTGGATGGGCGAGGAGACCCAGTACTTC.